Below, one T cell receptor beta chain is given with its context. The table came from immunoSEQ multiplex PCR; TCRdb's copy has only in-frame clones and leaves some out. The sample lists about 40,000 clones, around 86% seen once, with approximately 12% in the top ten. The treatment here: randomized to nivolumab then ipilimumab (arm A) or the reverse (arm B). Sorted cells were live CD3+CD8+, lacking CD19 and CD56, from PBMCs. The sample belongs to a study of sequential checkpoint blockade in melanoma. Study background: Patients were randomized 1:1 to nivolumab-then-ipilimumab or ipilimumab-then-nivolumab first-line.

The sequencing used CD8+ T cells sorted from blood (inferred from file names), collected from a patient given nivolumab and ipilimumab in sequence. The receptor comes from a human donor with melanoma.

CDR3 sequence reads: CSVRDRGSNQPQHF. DNA of the CDR3: TGCAGCGTCCGGGACAGGGGTAGCAATCAGCCCCAGCATTTT. The genes are TRBV29-1 and TRBJ1-5; 10 bases line up with TRBD1. There are 14 residues in the CDR3. With 6 bases clipped from V and 0 bases from J, the junction kept 2 bases outside the gene matches. CDR1 is SQVTM, CDR2 ANQGSEA, per germline. Complete variable domain (other parts from reference TRBV29-1 and TRBJ1-5): SAVISQKPSRDICQRGTSLTIQCQVDSQVTMMFWYRQQPGQSLTLIATANQGSEATYESGFVIDKFPISRPNLTFSTLTVSNMSPEDSSIYLCSVRDRGSNQPQHFGDGTRLSIL.